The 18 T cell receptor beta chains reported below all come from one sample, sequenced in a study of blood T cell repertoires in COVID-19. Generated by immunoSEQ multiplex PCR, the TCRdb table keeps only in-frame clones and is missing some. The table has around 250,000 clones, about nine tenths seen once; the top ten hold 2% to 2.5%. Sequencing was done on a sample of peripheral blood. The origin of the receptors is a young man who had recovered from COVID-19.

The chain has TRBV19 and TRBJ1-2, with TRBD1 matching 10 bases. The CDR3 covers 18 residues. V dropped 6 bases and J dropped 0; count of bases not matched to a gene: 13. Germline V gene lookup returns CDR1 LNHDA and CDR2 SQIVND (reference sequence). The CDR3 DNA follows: TGTGCCAGTAGACGGACCTACGGGACAGGGGCCCCTAACTATGGCTACACCTTC. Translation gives CASRRTYGTGAPNYGYTF. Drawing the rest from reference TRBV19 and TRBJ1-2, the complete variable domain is DGGITQSPKYLFRKEGQNVTLSCEQNLNHDAMYWYRQDPGQGLRLIYYSQIVNDFQKGDIAEGYSVSREKKESFPLTVTSAQKNPTAFYLCASRRTYGTGAPNYGYTFGSGTRLTVV.

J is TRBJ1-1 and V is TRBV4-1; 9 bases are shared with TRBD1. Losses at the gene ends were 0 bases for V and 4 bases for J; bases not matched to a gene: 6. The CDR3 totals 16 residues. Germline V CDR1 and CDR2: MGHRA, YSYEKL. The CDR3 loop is CASSQDFDRGATEAFF. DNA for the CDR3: TGCGCCAGCAGCCAAGATTTTGACAGGGGGGCCACTGAAGCTTTCTTT.

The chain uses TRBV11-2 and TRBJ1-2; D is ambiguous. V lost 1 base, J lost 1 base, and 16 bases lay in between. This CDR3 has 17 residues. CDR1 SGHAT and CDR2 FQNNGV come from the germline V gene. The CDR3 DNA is TGTGCCAGCAGCTTAGCAGGAGGCCTCACCTATAACTATGGCTACACCTTC. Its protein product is CASSLAGGLTYNYGYTF.

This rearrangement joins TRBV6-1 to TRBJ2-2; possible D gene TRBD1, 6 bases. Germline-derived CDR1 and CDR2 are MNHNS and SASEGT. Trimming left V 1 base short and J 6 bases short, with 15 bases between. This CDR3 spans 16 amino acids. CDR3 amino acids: CASSEVGQRGSGELFF. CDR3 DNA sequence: TGTGCCAGCAGTGAAGTCGGACAGCGCGGGTCCGGGGAGCTGTTTTTT.

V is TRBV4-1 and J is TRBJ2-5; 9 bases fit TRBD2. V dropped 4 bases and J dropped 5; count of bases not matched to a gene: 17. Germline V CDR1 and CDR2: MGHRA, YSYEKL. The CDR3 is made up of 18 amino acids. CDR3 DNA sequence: TGCGCCAGCAGCCCCTTGGGACTAATGCGGGGGGGTGTGGAGACCCAGTACTTC. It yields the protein CASSPLGLMRGGVETQYF.

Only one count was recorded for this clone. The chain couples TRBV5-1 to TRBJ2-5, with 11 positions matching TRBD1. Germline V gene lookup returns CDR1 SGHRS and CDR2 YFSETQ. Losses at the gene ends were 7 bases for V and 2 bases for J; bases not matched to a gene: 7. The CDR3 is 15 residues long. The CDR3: CASGPGQGGQETQYF. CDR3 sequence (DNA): TGCGCCAGCGGCCCGGGACAGGGGGGTCAAGAGACCCAGTACTTC.

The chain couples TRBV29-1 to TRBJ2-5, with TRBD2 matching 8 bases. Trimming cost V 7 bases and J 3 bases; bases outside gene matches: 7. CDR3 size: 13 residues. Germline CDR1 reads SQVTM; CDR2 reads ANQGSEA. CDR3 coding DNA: TGCAGCGCCTCCGTTAGCGGGGAAGAGACCCAGTACTTC. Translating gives CSASVSGEETQYF.

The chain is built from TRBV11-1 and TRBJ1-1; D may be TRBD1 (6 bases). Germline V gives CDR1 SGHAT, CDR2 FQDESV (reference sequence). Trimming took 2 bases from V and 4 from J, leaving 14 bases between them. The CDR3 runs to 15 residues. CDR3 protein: CASSLPGVIITEAFF. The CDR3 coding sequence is TGTGCCAGCAGCTTACCAGGGGTAATCATCACTGAAGCTTTCTTT.

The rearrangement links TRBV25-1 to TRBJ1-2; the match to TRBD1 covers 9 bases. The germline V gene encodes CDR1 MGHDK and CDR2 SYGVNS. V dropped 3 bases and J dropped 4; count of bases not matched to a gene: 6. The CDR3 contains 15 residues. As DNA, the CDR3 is TGTGCCAGCAGTGACCCGACAGGGGGGATCTATGGCTACACCTTC. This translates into CASSDPTGGIYGYTF.

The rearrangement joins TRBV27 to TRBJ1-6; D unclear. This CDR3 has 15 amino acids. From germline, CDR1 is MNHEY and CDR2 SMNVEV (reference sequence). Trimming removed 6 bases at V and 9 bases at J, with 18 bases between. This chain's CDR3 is CASRPGQAGSSPLHF. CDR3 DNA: TGTGCCAGCAGACCTGGGCAGGCGGGCTCTTCACCCCTCCACTTT.

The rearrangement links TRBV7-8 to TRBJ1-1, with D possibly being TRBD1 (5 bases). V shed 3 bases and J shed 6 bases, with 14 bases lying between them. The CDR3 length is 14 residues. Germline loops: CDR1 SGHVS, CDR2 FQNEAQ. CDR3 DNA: TGTGCCAGCAGCTTGTTGAGGGGAGGAGCTGAAGCTTTCTTT. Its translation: CASSLLRGGAEAFF.

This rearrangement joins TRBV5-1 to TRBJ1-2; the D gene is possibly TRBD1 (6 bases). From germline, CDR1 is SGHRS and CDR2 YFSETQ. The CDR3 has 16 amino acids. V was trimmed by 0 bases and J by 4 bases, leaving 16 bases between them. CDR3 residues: CASSLEYTGFAYGYTF. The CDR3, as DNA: TGCGCCAGCAGCTTGGAATATACAGGGTTCGCCTATGGCTACACCTTC.

Written as DNA, the CDR3 is TGCGCCAGCAGTCAGAGAGGGACAGGGTGCACCGGGGAGCTGTTTTTT. Residues: CASSQRGTGCTGELFF. V gene TRBV23-1 combines with J gene TRBJ2-2, with 9 bases lining up with TRBD1. TRBV23-1 belongs to the ORF category, with a function that is uncertain. The CDR3 covers 16 residues. V shed 3 bases, J shed 4 bases, and the junction held 6 bases outside the gene matches.

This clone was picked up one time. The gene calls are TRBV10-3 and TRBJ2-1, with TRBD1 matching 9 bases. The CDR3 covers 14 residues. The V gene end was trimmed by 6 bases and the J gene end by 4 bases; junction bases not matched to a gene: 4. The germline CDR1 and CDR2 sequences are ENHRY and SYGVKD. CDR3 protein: CAIRAGTGYNEQFF. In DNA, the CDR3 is TGTGCCATCAGGGCCGGGACAGGGTACAATGAGCAGTTCTTC.

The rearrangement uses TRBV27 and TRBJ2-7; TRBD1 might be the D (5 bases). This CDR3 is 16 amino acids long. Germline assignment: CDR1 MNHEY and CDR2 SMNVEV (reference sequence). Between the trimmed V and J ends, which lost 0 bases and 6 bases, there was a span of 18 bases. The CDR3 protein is CASSLSGVGQGGEQYF. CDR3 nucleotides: TGTGCCAGCAGTTTATCAGGGGTAGGGCAGGGCGGCGAGCAGTACTTC.

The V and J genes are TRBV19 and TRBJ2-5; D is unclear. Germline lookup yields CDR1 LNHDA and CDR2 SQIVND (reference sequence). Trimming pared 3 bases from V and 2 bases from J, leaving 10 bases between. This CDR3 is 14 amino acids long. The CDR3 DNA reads TGTGCCAGTAGTATTCCGAACCTACAAGAGACCCAGTACTTC. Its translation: CASSIPNLQETQYF.

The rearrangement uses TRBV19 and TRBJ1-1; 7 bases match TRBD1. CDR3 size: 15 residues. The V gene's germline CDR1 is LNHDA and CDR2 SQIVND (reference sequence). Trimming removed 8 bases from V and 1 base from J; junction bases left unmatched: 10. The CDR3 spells CASVTGQAPNTEAFF. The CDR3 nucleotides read TGTGCCAGTGTGACCGGACAGGCGCCGAACACTGAAGCTTTCTTT.

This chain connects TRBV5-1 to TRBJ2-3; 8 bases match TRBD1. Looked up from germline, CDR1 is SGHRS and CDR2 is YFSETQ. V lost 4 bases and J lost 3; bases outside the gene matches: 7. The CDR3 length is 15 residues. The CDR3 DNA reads TGCGCCAGCAGCCGGAAGGACAGGGCGACAGATACGCAGTATTTT. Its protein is CASSRKDRATDTQYF.